The 14 T cell receptor beta chains reported below all come from one sample, sequenced in a study of T cells in women clearing cervical HPV infection (dated by TCRdb to between 2017 and 2018). Library creation used the immunoSEQ multiplex PCR assay. Imported from immuneACCESS, the table was reduced by TCRdb to in-frame sequences with V and J called. These copies leave out some clones; in studies compared against another copy, an unresolved V gene accounts for under half, and the cause of the remainder is not known. The sample's table lists a count of around 33,000 clones. Together, the top ten hold about a sixth of the sample. The sequenced sample was blood buffy coat. The receptors originated from a woman between 18 and 75 years old with a cervical HPV16 infection that either progressed to CIN3+ or cleared (not recorded which).

Turning to this clone: The CDR3 goes on 3 residues after the read ends, and that part is filled in from the germline J gene. The rearrangement uses TRBV5-1 and TRBJ1-2; TRBD1 aligns across 7 bases. The CDR3 runs to 14 residues. The germline CDR1 and CDR2 sequences are SGHRS and YFSETQ. CDR3 sequence: CASSLAGQEDGYTF. The CDR3 DNA, read in part, is TGCGCCAGCAGCCTGGCCGGACAGGAGGACGGC.

As regards this clone: Sequencing ends 3 residues short of the CDR3 end; the germline J gene provides the rest. This chain joins TRBV20-1 and TRBJ2-7, with 9 bases identical to TRBD2. With V trimmed by 1 base and J by 6 bases, 7 bases remained unmatched. Germline V gene lookup returns CDR1 DFQATT and CDR2 SNEGSKA (reference sequence). The length of the CDR3 is 14 residues. This CDR3 is CSARAGTSPLEQYF. Incomplete CDR3 DNA: TGCAGTGCTAGAGCGGGGACTAGCCCCCTCGAG.

Regarding this clone: The CDR3 is cut off 3 residues early in the read; its end comes from the germline J gene. The gene calls are TRBV20-1 and TRBJ2-5; 16 nucleotides line up with TRBD2. The CDR3 runs to 18 residues. CDR1 is DFQATT, CDR2 SNEGSKA, per germline (reference sequence). The V gene end was trimmed by 8 bases and the J gene end by 5 bases; junction bases not matched to a gene: 17. The sequenced CDR3 bases are TGCAGTACGCTTGGGACTAGCGGGGGGGCGCTGGGGTACGAGACC. This translates into CSTLGTSGGALGYET. The CDR3, in full, reads CSTLGTSGGALGYETQYF.

To note about this clone: The read terminates 3 residues ahead of where the CDR3 ends, so the germline J gene completes it. The rearrangement links TRBV5-1 to TRBJ2-1; 7 nucleotides align to TRBD1. This CDR3 spans 15 amino acids. Germline CDR1 reads SGHRS; CDR2 reads YFSETQ. After removal of 4 bases from V and 6 bases from J, the junction contained 10 bases not matched to a gene. CDR3 bases read: TGCGCCAGCAGCCTCCGGGACAGTGTCGGCAATGAG. Residues: CASSLRDSVGNE. The full CDR3 is CASSLRDSVGNEQFF.

The sequenced part of the CDR3 DNA is TGCAGTGCTAGTCTAGACCGTCTCTCTTCGGATACG. It yields the protein CSASLDRLSSDT. The full-length CDR3 reads as CSASLDRLSSDTQYF. The chain employs TRBV20-1 and TRBJ2-3; no definite D call. Read sequence stops 3 residues before the CDR3 end, and the germline J gene provides the missing end. Germline V lookup: CDR1 DFQATT, CDR2 SNEGSKA (reference sequence). The germline V and J ends were trimmed by 3 bases and 6 bases, with 19 bases remaining between them. The CDR3 spans 15 residues.

Comment on this clone: Coverage ceases 3 residues before the CDR3 finishes, and the germline J gene fills in the end. The V and J genes are TRBV29-1 and TRBJ2-3; 15 nucleotides line up with TRBD2. Germline assignment: CDR1 SQVTM and CDR2 ANQGSEA. The CDR3 consists of 15 residues. J gave up 3 bases and V 7 bases, and 5 bases lay outside the gene matches. The sequenced CDR3 bases are TGCAGCGGGACTAGCGGGGGGGCCCGGACAGATACG. This encodes CSGTSGGARTDT. The full CDR3 reads CSGTSGGARTDTQYF.

Points on this clone: The read halts 3 residues ahead of the CDR3 end, with the missing end drawn from the germline J gene. V and J are TRBV7-9 and TRBJ1-2; D uncertain. The V gene's germline CDR1 is SEHNR and CDR2 FQNEAQ (reference sequence). The CDR3 totals 13 residues. Partial CDR3 DNA: TGTGCCAGCAGCTTACTGGACTCATCTACC. Protein sequence: CASSLLDSST. The whole CDR3 region reads CASSLLDSSTYTF.

Remarks on this clone: The CDR3 goes on 3 residues after the read ends, and that part is filled in from the germline J gene. This chain joins TRBV5-5 and TRBJ1-4; no reliable D call. CDR3 length: 14 amino acids. CDR1 is SGHKS, CDR2 YYEKEE, per germline (reference sequence). The CDR3 bases that were read are TGTGCCAGCAGCTTGCAAGGCGGCAATTCACCA. It yields the protein CASSLQGGNSP. The CDR3 in full is CASSLQGGNSPLFF.

In the case of this clone: The read falls 3 residues short of the CDR3 end, and the missing part is taken from the germline J gene. The chain links TRBV7-3 to TRBJ2-3, with TRBD2 identical over 11 bases. This CDR3 spans 16 amino acids. The J segment lost 2 bases and the V segment lost 6 bases, leaving 7 bases of the junction unmatched. CDR1 and CDR2 from the germline V gene are SGHTA and FQGTGA. This CDR3 reads CASRLTSGGFTDTQYF. Partial CDR3 DNA: TGTGCCAGCAGACTAACTAGCGGGGGTTTCACAGATACG.

About this clone itself: The missing CDR3 end, 3 residues past where the read stops, is filled in from the germline J gene. The chain links TRBV6-4 to TRBJ2-5; 7 bases map to TRBD1. Germline assignment: CDR1 MRHNA and CDR2 SNTAGT. Trimming at V came to 5 bases and at J to 5 bases, leaving 8 bases not matched to a gene. CDR3 length: 14 amino acids. Partial CDR3 DNA: TGTGCCAGCAGTACCACAGGGGAAGGCGAGACC. Translation: CASSTTGEGET. The full CDR3 protein is CASSTTGEGETQYF.

Comments on this clone: The read is 3 residues too short to cover the CDR3 end, so that end is filled in from the germline J gene. This chain connects TRBV28 to TRBJ2-4, with D tentatively TRBD1 or TRBD2 (5 bases each). V shed 4 bases and J shed 1 base, with 11 bases lying between them. Germline V lookup: CDR1 MDHEN, CDR2 SYDVKM. This CDR3 spans 15 amino acids. The covered CDR3 bases are TGTGCCAGCAGTTCCCTAGAGGGGGCCAAAAACATT. Protein product: CASSSLEGAKNI. The whole CDR3 sequence is CASSSLEGAKNIQYF.

Concerning this clone: The read terminates 3 residues ahead of where the CDR3 ends, so the germline J gene completes it. This chain uses TRBV20-1 with TRBJ2-3; TRBD1 might be the D (6 bases). This CDR3 is 16 amino acids long. Germline CDR1 DFQATT, CDR2 SNEGSKA (reference sequence). V shed 6 bases and J shed 0 bases, with 19 bases lying between them. The part of the CDR3 DNA that was read is TGCAGTGCCCTCCTCGGGGCAGGGGTCAGCACAGATACG. Translated, it gives CSALLGAGVSTDT. The whole CDR3 sequence reads CSALLGAGVSTDTQYF.

A word on this clone: The read ends 3 residues shy of where the CDR3 ends; the end is completed using the germline J gene. This sequence joins TRBV6-2 or TRBV6-3 and TRBJ2-2; no firm D call. V lost 6 bases and J lost 8, with 13 bases in between. This CDR3 has 13 amino acids. Germline V gene lookup returns CDR1 MNHEY and CDR2 SVGEGT. CDR3 residues: CASRGLNSGELFF. The CDR3 DNA, read in part, is TGTGCCAGCAGGGGCCTTAATAGTGGGGAG.

As for this clone: The observed sequence ends 3 residues before the CDR3 terminus, with the missing tail filled in from the germline J gene. The genes are TRBV20-1 and TRBJ2-7; 11 positions match TRBD2. The germline V gene encodes CDR1 DFQATT and CDR2 SNEGSKA (reference sequence). V lost 6 bases, J lost 2 bases, and 15 bases stayed unmatched. The CDR3 length is 17 residues. The CDR3 sequence: CSANLAGGHSLTYEQYF. The sequenced CDR3 bases are TGCAGTGCAAACCTAGCGGGGGGCCATTCCCTGACCTACGAG.